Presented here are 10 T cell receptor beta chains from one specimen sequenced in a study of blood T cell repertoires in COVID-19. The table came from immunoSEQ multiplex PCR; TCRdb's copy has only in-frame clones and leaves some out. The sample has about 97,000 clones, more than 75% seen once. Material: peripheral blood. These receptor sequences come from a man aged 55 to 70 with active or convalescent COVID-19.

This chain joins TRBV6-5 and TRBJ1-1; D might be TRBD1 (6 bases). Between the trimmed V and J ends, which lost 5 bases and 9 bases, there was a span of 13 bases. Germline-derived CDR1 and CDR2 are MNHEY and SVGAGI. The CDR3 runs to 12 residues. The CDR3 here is CASSPPRGQAFF. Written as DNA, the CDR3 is TGTGCCAGCAGTCCGCCGCGGGGGCAAGCTTTCTTT.

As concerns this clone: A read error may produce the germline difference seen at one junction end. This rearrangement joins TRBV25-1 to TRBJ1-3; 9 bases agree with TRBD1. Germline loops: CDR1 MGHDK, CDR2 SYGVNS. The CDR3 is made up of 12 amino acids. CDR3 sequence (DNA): TGTGCCAGCAGTGAATCCCCGACAGGGGGACATTTT. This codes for CASSESPTGGHF. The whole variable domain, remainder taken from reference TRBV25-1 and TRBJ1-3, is EADIYQTPRYLVIGTGKKITLECSQTMGHDKMYWYQQDPGMELHLIHYSYGVNSTEKGDLSSESTVSRIRTEHFPLTLESARPSHTSQYLCASSESPTGGHFGEGSWLTVV.

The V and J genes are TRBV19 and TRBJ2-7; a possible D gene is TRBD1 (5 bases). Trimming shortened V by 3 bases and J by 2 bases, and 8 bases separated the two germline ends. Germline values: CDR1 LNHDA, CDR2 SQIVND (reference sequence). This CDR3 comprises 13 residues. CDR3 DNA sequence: TGTGCCAGTAGTATGGGGCGAGCCTACGAGCAGTACTTC. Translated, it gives CASSMGRAYEQYF.

This CDR3 is CASQRGSNIQYF. The CDR3 DNA reads as TGTGCCAGCCAAAGGGGTTCAAACATTCAGTACTTC. The chain combines TRBV28 with TRBJ2-4; maybe TRBD1 (5 bases). The CDR3 runs 12 residues. Germline loops: CDR1 MDHEN, CDR2 SYDVKM. Trimming shortened V by 8 bases and J by 6 bases, and 11 bases separated the two germline ends.

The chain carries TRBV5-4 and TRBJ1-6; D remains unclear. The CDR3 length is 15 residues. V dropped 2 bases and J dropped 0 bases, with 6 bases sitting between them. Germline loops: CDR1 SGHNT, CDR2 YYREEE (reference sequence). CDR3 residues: CASSLPGSYNSPLHF. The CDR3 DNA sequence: TGTGCCAGCAGCTTACCCGGCTCCTATAATTCACCCCTCCACTTT.

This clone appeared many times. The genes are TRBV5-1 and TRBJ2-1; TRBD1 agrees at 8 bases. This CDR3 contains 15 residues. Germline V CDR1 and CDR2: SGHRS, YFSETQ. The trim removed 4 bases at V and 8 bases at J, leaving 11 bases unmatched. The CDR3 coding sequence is TGCGCCAGCAGCCAACAACCCGGACAGGGTTATGAGCAGTTCTTC. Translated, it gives CASSQQPGQGYEQFF.

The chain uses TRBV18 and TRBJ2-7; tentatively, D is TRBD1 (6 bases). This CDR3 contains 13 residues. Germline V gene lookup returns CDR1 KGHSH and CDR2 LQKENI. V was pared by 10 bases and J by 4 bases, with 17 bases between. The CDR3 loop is CATQAGDGYEQYF. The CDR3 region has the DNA TGTGCCACCCAAGCAGGGGATGGGTACGAGCAGTACTTC.

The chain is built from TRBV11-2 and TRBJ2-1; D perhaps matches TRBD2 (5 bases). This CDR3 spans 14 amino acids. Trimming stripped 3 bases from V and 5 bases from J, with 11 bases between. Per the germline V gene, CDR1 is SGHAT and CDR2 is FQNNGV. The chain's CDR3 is CASSLDGSHNEQFF. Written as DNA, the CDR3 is TGTGCCAGCAGCTTGGATGGGAGCCACAATGAGCAGTTCTTC.

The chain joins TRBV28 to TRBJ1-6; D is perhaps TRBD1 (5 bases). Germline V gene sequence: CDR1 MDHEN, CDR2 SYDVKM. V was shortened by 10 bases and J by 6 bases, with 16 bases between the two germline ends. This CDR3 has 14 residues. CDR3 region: CAISEGRSNSPLHF. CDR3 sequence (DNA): TGTGCCATCTCGGAGGGGAGGAGTAATTCACCCCTCCACTTT.

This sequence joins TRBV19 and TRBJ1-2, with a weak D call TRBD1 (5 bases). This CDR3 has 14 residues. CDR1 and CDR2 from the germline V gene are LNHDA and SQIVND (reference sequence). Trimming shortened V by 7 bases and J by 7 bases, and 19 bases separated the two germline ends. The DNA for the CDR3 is TGTGCCAGTACCGGATCGGCACAGGAGGGTGGCTACACCTTC. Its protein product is CASTGSAQEGGYTF.